This T cell receptor (beta chain) was obtained from a study of T cell responses to AZD1222 COVID-19 vaccine. In germline, CDR1 is SNHLY, CDR2 FYNNEI. The CDR3 length is 15 residues. Trimming removed 6 bases from V and 8 bases from J; junction bases left unmatched: 9. TCRdb keeps only in-frame clones here, not all; method: immunoSEQ multiplex PCR. The sample holds fewer than 150,000 clones, about 90% seen once. The sample consisted of peripheral blood, taken on day 0 of AZD1222 vaccination. The sequence derives from an adult in good health. V gene TRBV2 combines with J gene TRBJ1-6, with 8 bases that match TRBD1. This CDR3 is CASRDREGSDSPLHF. As DNA, the CDR3 is TGTGCCAGCAGGGACAGGGAAGGGTCGGATTCACCCCTCCACTTT.